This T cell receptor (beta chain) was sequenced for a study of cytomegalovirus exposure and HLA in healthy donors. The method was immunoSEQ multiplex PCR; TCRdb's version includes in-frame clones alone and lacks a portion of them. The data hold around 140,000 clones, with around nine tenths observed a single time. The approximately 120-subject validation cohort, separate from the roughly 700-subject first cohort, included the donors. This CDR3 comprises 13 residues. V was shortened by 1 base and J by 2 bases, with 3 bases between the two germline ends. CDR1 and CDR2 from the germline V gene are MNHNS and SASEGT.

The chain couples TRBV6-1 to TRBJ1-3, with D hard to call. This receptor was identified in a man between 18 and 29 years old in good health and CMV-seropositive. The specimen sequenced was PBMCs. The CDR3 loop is CASSEEPGNTIYF. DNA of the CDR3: TGTGCCAGCAGTGAAGAGCCTGGAAACACCATATATTTT.